This paragraph reports one T cell receptor (beta chain). Its antigen is undetermined. These data are taken from a study of radiotherapy plus CTLA-4 blockade in lung cancer. Study-level background: Disease control was present in around a third of patients, and objective responses in about 19%.

Overall study findings and caveats: How blood T cell clones changed early, along with interferon-beta, reportedly forecast response best.

Profiling relied on immunoSEQ multiplex PCR, and the TCRdb table lists in-frame clones only, not all of them. The table includes more than 50,000 clones, around 76% detected once. With ipilimumab providing CTLA-4 blockade, focal radiation was administered to patients who had chemo-refractory metastatic non-small-cell lung cancer. Source: peripheral blood, taken from a patient treated with radiotherapy plus ipilimumab. The receptor's source is a human donor with non-small cell lung cancer who had a complete response to radiotherapy plus ipilimumab.

The CDR3 reads CASSMGGATGELFF. The CDR3 DNA reads TGTGCCAGTAGCATGGGGGGAGCCACCGGGGAGCTGTTTTTT. The rearrangement links TRBV19 to TRBJ2-2; D possibly corresponds to TRBD2 (6 bases). The CDR3 is 14 residues long. The ends were cut back, 6 bases at V and 4 bases at J, with 12 bases in the middle. Germline V gives CDR1 LNHDA, CDR2 SQIVND (reference sequence).